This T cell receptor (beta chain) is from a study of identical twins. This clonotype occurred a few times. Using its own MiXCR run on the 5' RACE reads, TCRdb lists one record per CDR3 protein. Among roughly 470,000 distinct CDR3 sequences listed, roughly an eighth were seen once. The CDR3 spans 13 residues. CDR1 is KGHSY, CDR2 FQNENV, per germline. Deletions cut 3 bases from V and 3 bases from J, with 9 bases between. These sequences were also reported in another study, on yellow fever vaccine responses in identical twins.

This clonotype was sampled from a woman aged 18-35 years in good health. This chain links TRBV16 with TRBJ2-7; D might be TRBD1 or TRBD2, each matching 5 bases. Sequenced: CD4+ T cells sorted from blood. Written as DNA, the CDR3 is TGTGCCAGCAGCCAGAGGGACGTCTACGAGCAGTACTTC. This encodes CASSQRDVYEQYF.